The clone carrying this T cell receptor beta chain has only a few counts. The antigen is not known. The CDR3 is 15 amino acids. V lost 3 bases and J lost 9; bases outside the gene matches: 9. Making the TCR beta libraries involved quantitative 5'-RACE with molecular barcodes. In TCRdb, the 5' RACE reads were re-called with MiXCR into one record per CDR3 protein. The table shows fewer than 750,000 distinct CDR3 sequences, with 15% to 20% occurring only once. This specimen comes from a study of CD8 T cells in ankylosing spondylitis. Study observations and caveats: Disease-linked clones had a CD8+ phenotype and relatively low frequency in peripheral blood. Prior literature has documented some motif variants in synovial fluid and blood from reactive arthritis. A TCR beta motif made of fewer than 10 highly homologous variants seemed typical of ankylosing spondylitis blood. Matched ankylosing spondylitis synovial fluid reportedly contained a significantly enriched population of disease-linked clones.

This sequence joins TRBV12-3 or TRBV12-4 and TRBJ1-4; 8 positions match TRBD1. The source of this sequence is a male donor with ankylosing spondylitis. The sample taken for sequencing was blood, either unsorted or a sorted T cell fraction (not recorded which). CDR3 residues: CASSFTAGGGKKLFF. The CDR3 DNA follows: TGTGCCAGCAGTTTTACGGCAGGGGGCGGTAAAAAACTGTTTTTT.